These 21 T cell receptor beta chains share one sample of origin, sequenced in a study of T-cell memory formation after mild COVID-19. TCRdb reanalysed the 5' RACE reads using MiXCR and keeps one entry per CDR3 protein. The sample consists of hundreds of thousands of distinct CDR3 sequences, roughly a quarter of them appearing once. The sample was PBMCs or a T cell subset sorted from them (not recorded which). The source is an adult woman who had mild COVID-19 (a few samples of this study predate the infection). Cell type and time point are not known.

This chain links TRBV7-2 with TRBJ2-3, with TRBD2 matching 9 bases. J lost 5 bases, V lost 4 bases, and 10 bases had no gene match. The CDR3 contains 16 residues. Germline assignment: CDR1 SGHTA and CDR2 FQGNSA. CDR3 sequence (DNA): TGTGCCAGCAGCTATGGCGGGAGGGCCAGAGGAGATACGCAGTATTTT. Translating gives CASSYGGRARGDTQYF.

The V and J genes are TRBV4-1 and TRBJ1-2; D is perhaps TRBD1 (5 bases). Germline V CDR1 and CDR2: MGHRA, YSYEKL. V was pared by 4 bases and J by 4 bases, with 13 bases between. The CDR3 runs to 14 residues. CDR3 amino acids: CASSPPGTFYGYTF. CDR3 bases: TGCGCCAGCAGCCCGCCCGGGACCTTCTATGGCTACACCTTC.

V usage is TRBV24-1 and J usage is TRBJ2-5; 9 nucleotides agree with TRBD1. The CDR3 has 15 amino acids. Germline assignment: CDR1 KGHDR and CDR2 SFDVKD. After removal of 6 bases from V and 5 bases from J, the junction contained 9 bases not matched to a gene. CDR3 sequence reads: CATSHRGHLGETQYF. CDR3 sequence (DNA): TGTGCCACCAGTCACAGGGGGCACCTAGGGGAGACCCAGTACTTC.

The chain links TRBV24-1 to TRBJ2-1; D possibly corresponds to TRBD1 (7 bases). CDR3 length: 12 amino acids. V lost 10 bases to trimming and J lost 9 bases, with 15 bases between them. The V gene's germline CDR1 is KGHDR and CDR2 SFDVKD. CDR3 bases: TGTGCCACTAGACAGGGAGGAGGTGAGCAGTTCTTC. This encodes CATRQGGGEQFF.

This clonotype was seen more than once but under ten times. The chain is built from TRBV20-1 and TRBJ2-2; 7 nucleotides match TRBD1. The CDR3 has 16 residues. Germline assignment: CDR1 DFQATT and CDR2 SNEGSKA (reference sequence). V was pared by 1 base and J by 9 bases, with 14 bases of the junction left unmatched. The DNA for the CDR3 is TGCAGTGCTAGAGCACTACCGGGACAGACCGATCGGGAGCTGTTTTTT. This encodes CSARALPGQTDRELFF.

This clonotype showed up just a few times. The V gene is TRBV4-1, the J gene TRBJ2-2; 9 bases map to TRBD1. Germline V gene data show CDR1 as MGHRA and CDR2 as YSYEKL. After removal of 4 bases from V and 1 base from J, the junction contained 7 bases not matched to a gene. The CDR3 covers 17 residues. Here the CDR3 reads CASSLSLGQGNTGELFF. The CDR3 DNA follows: TGCGCCAGCAGCCTTTCTCTGGGACAGGGGAACACCGGGGAGCTGTTTTTT.

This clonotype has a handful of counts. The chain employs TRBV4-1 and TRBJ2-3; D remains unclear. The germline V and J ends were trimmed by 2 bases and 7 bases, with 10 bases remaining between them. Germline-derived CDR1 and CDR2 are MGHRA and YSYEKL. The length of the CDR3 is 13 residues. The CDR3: CASSQLVGNTQYF. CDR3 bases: TGCGCCAGCAGCCAACTCGTGGGTAATACGCAGTATTTT.

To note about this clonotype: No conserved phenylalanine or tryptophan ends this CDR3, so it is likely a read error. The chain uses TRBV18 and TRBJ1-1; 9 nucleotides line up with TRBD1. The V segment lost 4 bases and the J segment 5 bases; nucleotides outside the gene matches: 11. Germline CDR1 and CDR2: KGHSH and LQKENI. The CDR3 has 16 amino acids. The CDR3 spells CASSLGTGWRGTEAFV. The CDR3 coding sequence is TGTGCCAGCTCACTCGGGACAGGGTGGAGAGGAACTGAAGCTTTCGTT.

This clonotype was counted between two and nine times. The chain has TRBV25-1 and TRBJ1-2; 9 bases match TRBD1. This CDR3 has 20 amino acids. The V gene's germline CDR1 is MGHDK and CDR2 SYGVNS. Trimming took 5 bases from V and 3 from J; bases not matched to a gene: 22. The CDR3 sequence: CASSILTRTGGRERYYGYTF. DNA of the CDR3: TGTGCCAGCAGTATCCTAACACGCACAGGGGGCCGAGAGAGGTACTATGGCTACACCTTC.

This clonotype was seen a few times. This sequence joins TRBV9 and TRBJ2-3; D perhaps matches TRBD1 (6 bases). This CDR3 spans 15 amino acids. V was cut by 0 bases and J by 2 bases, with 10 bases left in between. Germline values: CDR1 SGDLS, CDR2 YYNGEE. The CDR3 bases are TGTGCCAGCAGCGTAGGGGGACACACCACAGATACGCAGTATTTT. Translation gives CASSVGGHTTDTQYF.

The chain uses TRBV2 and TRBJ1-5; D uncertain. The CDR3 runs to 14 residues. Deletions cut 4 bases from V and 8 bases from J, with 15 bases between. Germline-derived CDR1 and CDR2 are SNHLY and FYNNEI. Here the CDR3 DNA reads TGTGCCAGCAGTGGGGAACAGACTGCTAAGCCCCAGCATTTT. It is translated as CASSGEQTAKPQHF.

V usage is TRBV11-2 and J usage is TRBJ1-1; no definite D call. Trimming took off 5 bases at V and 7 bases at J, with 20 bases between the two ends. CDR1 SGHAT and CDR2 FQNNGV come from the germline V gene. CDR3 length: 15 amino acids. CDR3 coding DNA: TGTGCCAGCAGCCTTGGACTCCGGGGATCGGTTGAAGCTTTCTTT. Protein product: CASSLGLRGSVEAFF.

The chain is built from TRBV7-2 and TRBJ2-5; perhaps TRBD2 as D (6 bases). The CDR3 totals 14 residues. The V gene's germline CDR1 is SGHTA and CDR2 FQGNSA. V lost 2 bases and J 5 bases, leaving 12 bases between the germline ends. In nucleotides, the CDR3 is TGTGCCAGCAGCTTAACGGAGGGATGGGAGACCCAGTACTTC. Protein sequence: CASSLTEGWETQYF.

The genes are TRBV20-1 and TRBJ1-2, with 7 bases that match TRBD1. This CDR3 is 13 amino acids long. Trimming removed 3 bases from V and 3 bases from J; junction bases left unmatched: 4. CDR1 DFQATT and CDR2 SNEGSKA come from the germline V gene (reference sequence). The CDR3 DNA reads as TGCAGTGCTAGTGACAGGGCGGACTATGGCTACACCTTC. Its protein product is CSASDRADYGYTF.

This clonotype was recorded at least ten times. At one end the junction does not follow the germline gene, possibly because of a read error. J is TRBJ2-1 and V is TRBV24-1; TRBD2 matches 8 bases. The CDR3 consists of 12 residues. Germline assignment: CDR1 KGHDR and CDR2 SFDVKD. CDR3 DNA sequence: TGTGCCACCAGTGTGGCGGGGGGAGGCACGATCTTC. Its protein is CATSVAGGGTIF.

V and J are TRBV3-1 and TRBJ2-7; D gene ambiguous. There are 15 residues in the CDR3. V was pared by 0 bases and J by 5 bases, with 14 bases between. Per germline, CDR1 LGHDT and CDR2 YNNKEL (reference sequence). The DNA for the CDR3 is TGTGCCAGCAGCCAAGAAGGGAATTTGCTAGACGAGCAGTACTTC. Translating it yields CASSQEGNLLDEQYF.

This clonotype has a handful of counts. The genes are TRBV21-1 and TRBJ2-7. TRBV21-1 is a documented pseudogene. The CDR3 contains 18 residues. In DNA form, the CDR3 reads TGTGCCAGCAGCAAAAGGAAGCCGTTTCCGCGGGGCCCCTACGAGCAGTACTTC. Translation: CASSKRKPFPRGPYEQYF.

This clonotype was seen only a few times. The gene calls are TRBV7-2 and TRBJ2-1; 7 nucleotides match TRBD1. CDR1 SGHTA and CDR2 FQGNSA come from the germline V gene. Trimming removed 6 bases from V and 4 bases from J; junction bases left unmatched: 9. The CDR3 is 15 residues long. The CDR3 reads CASSPDRSRYNEQFF. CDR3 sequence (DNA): TGTGCCAGCAGTCCGGACAGGAGCAGATACAATGAGCAGTTCTTC.

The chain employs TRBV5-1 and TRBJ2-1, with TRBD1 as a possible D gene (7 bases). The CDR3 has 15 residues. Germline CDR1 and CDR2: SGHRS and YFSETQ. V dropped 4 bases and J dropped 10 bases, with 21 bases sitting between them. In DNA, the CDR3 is TGCGCCAGCAGCCCTCGACAGGGAGGAGATTCAGAGCAGTTCTTC. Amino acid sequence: CASSPRQGGDSEQFF.

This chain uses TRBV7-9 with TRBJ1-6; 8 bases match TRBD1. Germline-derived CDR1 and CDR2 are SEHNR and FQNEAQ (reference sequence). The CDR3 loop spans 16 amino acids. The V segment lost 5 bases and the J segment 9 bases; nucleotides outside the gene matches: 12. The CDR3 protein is CASSTPDREGSSPLHF. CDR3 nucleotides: TGTGCCAGCAGCACCCCGGACAGGGAGGGGAGTTCACCCCTCCACTTT.

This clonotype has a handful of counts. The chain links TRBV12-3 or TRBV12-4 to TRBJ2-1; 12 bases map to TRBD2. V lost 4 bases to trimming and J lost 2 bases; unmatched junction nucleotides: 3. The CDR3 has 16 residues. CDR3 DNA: TGTGCCAGCAGTTCTAGCGGGAGGGGGACCTACAATGAGCAGTTCTTC. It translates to CASSSSGRGTYNEQFF.